The TCR beta chain described here comes from a study of T-cell memory formation after mild COVID-19. Study conclusions and caveats: Cross-reactive memory apparently joined, as some responding clones appeared in pre-infection memory.

There are 17 residues in the CDR3. Trimming cost V 4 bases and J 2 bases; bases outside gene matches: 7. Per germline, CDR1 SGHTA and CDR2 FQGNSA. In this sample, this clonotype turned up a few times. Its antigen remains unknown. With constant-segment primers, 5'RACE yielded cDNA libraries of TCR alpha and TCR beta that carried sample barcodes and UMIs. TCRdb reanalysed the 5' RACE reads using MiXCR and keeps one entry per CDR3 protein. The sample lists around 510,000 distinct CDR3 sequences; roughly a fifth were seen once. Sequencing was carried out using PBMCs or a T cell subset sorted from them (not recorded which). The receptor comes from an adult woman who had mild COVID-19 (a few samples of this study predate the infection). Cell type and time point are not known. This sequence joins TRBV7-2 and TRBJ2-2; 10 nucleotides agree with TRBD2. In DNA, the CDR3 is TGTGCCAGCAGCTCCCCAGCGGGAGGGATTAACACCGGGGAGCTGTTTTTT. Translating gives CASSSPAGGINTGELFF. The whole variable domain, remainder taken from reference TRBV7-2 and TRBJ2-2, is GAGVSQSPSNKVTEKGKDVELRCDPISGHTALYWYRQSLGQGLEFLIYFQGNSAPDKSGLPSDRFSAERTGGSVSTLTIQRTQQEDSAVYLCASSSPAGGINTGELFFGEGSRLTVL.